This T cell receptor (beta chain) was recovered during a study of cytomegalovirus exposure and HLA in healthy donors. Looked up from germline, CDR1 is SGHRS and CDR2 is YFSETQ. This CDR3 is 16 amino acids long. J was trimmed by 1 base and V by 4 bases; bases with no gene match: 4. PCR involved 60 Vbeta and 13 Jbeta primers. Profiled with immunoSEQ multiplex PCR; TCRdb holds only in-frame clones, not every one. The sample lists roughly 150,000 clones; approximately 81% were seen once. The sequenced material came from PBMCs. V is TRBV5-1 and J is TRBJ2-2; 10 positions match TRBD2. This receptor was identified in a boy younger than 10 in good health and CMV-seronegative. The CDR3 sequence is CASSLWTSGNTGELFF. The CDR3 DNA follows: TGCGCCAGCAGCCTGTGGACTAGCGGGAACACCGGGGAGCTGTTTTTT. The whole variable domain, remainder taken from reference TRBV5-1 and TRBJ2-2, is KAGVTQTPRYLIKTRGQQVTLSCSPISGHRSVSWYQQTPGQGLQFLFEYFSETQRNKGNFPGRFSGRQFSNSRSEMNVSTLELGDSALYLCASSLWTSGNTGELFFGEGSRLTVL.